The 28 T cell receptor beta chains below all came from one sample that was sequenced in a study of T-cell reconstitution after alpha-beta-depleted transplantation in children. TCRbeta library construction was performed incorporating unique molecular identifiers. TCRdb re-called the PCR reads through MiXCR, storing one row per CDR3 protein. The data show 300,000 to 400,000 distinct CDR3 sequences, with around 20% seen just once and 10% to 11% held by the top ten. Specimen: PBMCs, mostly from graft donor cells, collected 180 days after TCRalphabeta/CD19-depleted stem cell transplant. Receptor source: a male patient between 5 and 17 years old who had a stem cell transplant for acute lymphoblastic leukemia, so the T cells may come from the graft donor.

The CDR3 bases are TGCGCCAGCAGCCATAGCGGCAGCCACTACGAGCAGTACTTC. This encodes CASSHSGSHYEQYF. The chain carries TRBV4-1 and TRBJ2-7; weak D call: TRBD2 (6 bases). This CDR3 spans 14 amino acids. Germline CDR1 is MGHRA and CDR2 is YSYEKL. V shed 3 bases and J shed 3 bases, with 12 bases lying between them.

The rearrangement links TRBV10-3 to TRBJ2-2; 9 positions agree with TRBD1. Germline CDR1 and CDR2: ENHRY and SYGVKD. The V segment lost 6 bases and the J segment 1 base; nucleotides outside the gene matches: 6. This CDR3 comprises 16 residues. CDR3 loop: CAISAGQGRNTGELFF. CDR3 bases: TGTGCCATCAGCGCAGGACAGGGGAGGAACACCGGGGAGCTGTTTTTT.

This clonotype was detected only a few times. This chain connects TRBV28 to TRBJ2-3, with D perhaps matching TRBD1 or TRBD2 (5 bases each). Trimming shortened V by 5 bases and J by 0 bases, and 15 bases separated the two germline ends. The CDR3 loop spans 16 amino acids. Germline-derived CDR1 and CDR2 are MDHEN and SYDVKM. The CDR3: CASSPAGTLSTDTQYF. For the CDR3, the DNA is TGTGCCAGCAGTCCGGCCGGGACCCTAAGCACAGATACGCAGTATTTT. Together with reference TRBV28 and TRBJ2-3, the CDR3 gives the full variable domain: DVKVTQSSRYLVKRTGEKVFLECVQDMDHENMFWYRQDPGLGLRLIYFSYDVKMKEKGDIPEGYSVSREKKERFSLILESASTNQTSMYLCASSPAGTLSTDTQYFGPGTRLTVL.

This clonotype was counted between two and nine times. The chain links TRBV7-3 to TRBJ1-1; no reliable D call. This CDR3 is 12 amino acids long. In germline, CDR1 is SGHTA, CDR2 FQGTGA. V lost 5 bases, J lost 6 bases, and 10 bases lay in between. CDR3 amino acids: CASSLVDAEAFF. The CDR3 DNA reads as TGTGCCAGCAGCCTGGTCGACGCTGAAGCTTTCTTT.

This rearrangement joins TRBV9 to TRBJ2-1; 10 bases are shared with TRBD1. Looked up from germline, CDR1 is SGDLS and CDR2 is YYNGEE. The CDR3 is 16 amino acids. V shed 4 bases, J shed 2 bases, and the junction held 6 bases outside the gene matches. The CDR3 sequence: CASSPRDRGAYNEQFF. DNA for the CDR3: TGTGCCAGCAGCCCTAGGGACAGGGGCGCCTACAATGAGCAGTTCTTC.

This clonotype was detected only a few times. V is TRBV7-9 and J is TRBJ2-1; no definite D call. The CDR3 runs 14 residues. Germline V lookup: CDR1 SEHNR, CDR2 FQNEAQ (reference sequence). Trimming stripped 5 bases from V and 2 bases from J, with 10 bases between. This CDR3 is CASSPSSPYNEQFF. In nucleotides, the CDR3 is TGTGCCAGCAGCCCCTCATCCCCCTACAATGAGCAGTTCTTC.

This clonotype was counted a few times. The rearrangement joins TRBV12-3 or TRBV12-4 to TRBJ2-7, with D uncertain. V gave up 5 bases and J gave up 3 bases, with 11 bases separating them. This CDR3 has 13 amino acids. The DNA of the CDR3 is TGTGCCAGCAGTGTCGGATACAACTACGAGCAGTACTTC. Amino acid sequence: CASSVGYNYEQYF.

This clonotype was seen a few times. The gene calls are TRBV12-3 or TRBV12-4 and TRBJ1-2; D uncertain. This CDR3 has 13 amino acids. V was trimmed by 3 bases and J by 4 bases, leaving 9 bases between them. For the CDR3, the DNA is TGTGCCAGCAGTTTGGCAAGCCCCTATGGCTACACCTTC. Amino acid sequence: CASSLASPYGYTF.

This sequence joins TRBV5-4 and TRBJ2-3, with 8 bases that match TRBD1. CDR3 length: 14 amino acids. CDR1 and CDR2 from the germline V gene are SGHNT and YYREEE (reference sequence). After removal of 4 bases from V and 1 base from J, the junction contained 2 bases not matched to a gene. DNA of the CDR3: TGTGCCAGCAGCGAGGGACAGGGCACAGATACGCAGTATTTT. It codes for CASSEGQGTDTQYF.

This clonotype was seen only a few times. The V gene is TRBV7-6, the J gene TRBJ2-1; 12 nucleotides agree with TRBD2. This CDR3 region has 15 residues. CDR1 and CDR2 (germline): SGHVS, FNYEAQ. V gave up 3 bases and J gave up 7 bases; unmatched junction bases: 4. CDR3 protein: CASSFWTSGNNEQFF. The CDR3 DNA sequence: TGTGCCAGCAGCTTTTGGACTAGCGGGAATAATGAGCAGTTCTTC. The variable domain in full, completed from reference TRBV7-6 and TRBJ2-1, reads GAGVSQSPRYKVTKRGQDVALRCDPISGHVSLYWYRQALGQGPEFLTYFNYEAQQDKSGLPNDRFSAERPEGSISTLTIQRTEQRDSAMYRCASSFWTSGNNEQFFGPGTRLTVL.

This chain uses TRBV12-3 or TRBV12-4 with TRBJ2-5; D remains ambiguous. The CDR3 totals 14 residues. V was cut by 4 bases and J by 5 bases, with 14 bases left in between. CDR3 nucleotides: TGTGCCAGCAGTTCTGGAGTCGGTTGGGAGACCCAGTACTTC. It is translated as CASSSGVGWETQYF.

The chain couples TRBV7-3 to TRBJ2-2; 13 bases match TRBD2. This CDR3 is built from 16 residues. V lost 5 bases and J lost 6; bases outside the gene matches: 6. The germline V gene encodes CDR1 SGHTA and CDR2 FQGTGA. The CDR3 region has the DNA TGTGCCAGCAGCAGGACTAGCGGGAGAACCCCCGGGGAGCTGTTTTTT. Residues: CASSRTSGRTPGELFF.

This rearrangement joins TRBV18 to TRBJ2-2; D gene unclear. V lost 3 bases and J 0 bases, leaving 5 bases between the germline ends. The CDR3 consists of 14 residues. Germline V gene sequence: CDR1 KGHSH, CDR2 LQKENI. This CDR3 is CASSPAPNTGELFF. CDR3 coding DNA: TGTGCCAGCTCACCCGCTCCGAACACCGGGGAGCTGTTTTTT.

The chain employs TRBV27 and TRBJ2-2; perhaps D is TRBD1 or TRBD2 (5 bases each). This CDR3 has 14 amino acids. V lost 7 bases to trimming and J lost 4 bases, with 13 bases between them. The V gene's germline CDR1 is MNHEY and CDR2 SMNVEV (reference sequence). DNA of the CDR3: TGTGCCAGCATTGGGGGAGTAGGCACCGGGGAGCTGTTTTTT. Translated: CASIGGVGTGELFF.

There are a few counts of this clonotype. V and J are TRBV7-6 and TRBJ2-1; D remains ambiguous. The CDR3 has 13 amino acids. Trimming removed 1 base at V and 10 bases at J, with 11 bases between. Germline V gene data show CDR1 as SGHVS and CDR2 as FNYEAQ. The CDR3 coding sequence is TGTGCCAGCAGCTTAGAACCTACGAGCGAGCAGTTCTTC. Encoded protein: CASSLEPTSEQFF. The whole variable domain, filled in from reference TRBV7-6 and TRBJ2-1, reads GAGVSQSPRYKVTKRGQDVALRCDPISGHVSLYWYRQALGQGPEFLTYFNYEAQQDKSGLPNDRFSAERPEGSISTLTIQRTEQRDSAMYRCASSLEPTSEQFFGPGTRLTVL.

This clonotype was detected ten times or more. The chain has TRBV12-3 or TRBV12-4 and TRBJ2-3; D is tentatively TRBD1 or TRBD2 (6 bases each). The CDR3 spans 17 residues. Trimming left V 6 bases short and J 0 bases short, with 19 bases between. Here the CDR3 reads CASRDTPWGASTDTQYF. The CDR3 coding sequence is TGTGCCAGCAGAGATACCCCCTGGGGGGCTAGCACAGATACGCAGTATTTT.

This clonotype showed up just a few times. The chain couples TRBV6-5 to TRBJ1-1; D is ambiguous. Looked up from germline, CDR1 is MNHEY and CDR2 is SVGAGI. V lost 4 bases and J lost 0, with 6 bases in between. The CDR3 sequence is 13 residues long. DNA for the CDR3: TGTGCCAGCAGTTCCGGGGTGAACACTGAAGCTTTCTTT. Translation: CASSSGVNTEAFF.

The chain combines TRBV20-1 with TRBJ1-4; no definite D call. From germline, CDR1 is DFQATT and CDR2 SNEGSKA (reference sequence). The CDR3 is 15 residues long. V shed 0 bases and J shed 6 bases, with 14 bases lying between them. The CDR3 nucleotides are TGCAGTGCTAGAGATCTGGAGGAGGGAGATGAAAAACTGTTTTTT. This sequence encodes CSARDLEEGDEKLFF.

This rearrangement joins TRBV7-6 to TRBJ2-7; D unclear. V was pared by 4 bases and J by 2 bases, with 9 bases between. CDR3 length: 13 amino acids. CDR1 SGHVS and CDR2 FNYEAQ come from the germline V gene. The CDR3 is CASSYGSAYEQYF. CDR3 sequence (DNA): TGTGCCAGCAGCTATGGGTCAGCCTACGAGCAGTACTTC.

J is TRBJ1-2 and V is TRBV11-1; possible D gene TRBD1, 5 bases. Germline loops: CDR1 SGHAT, CDR2 FQDESV (reference sequence). The ends were cut back, 4 bases at V and 7 bases at J, with 16 bases in the middle. The length of the CDR3 is 14 residues. CDR3 sequence: CASSYRLPSGGYTF. The CDR3 DNA sequence: TGTGCCAGCAGCTACAGGCTACCCAGTGGTGGCTACACCTTC.

This clonotype was picked up a small number of times. This chain links TRBV20-1 with TRBJ1-2; 7 bases align to TRBD1. V lost 2 bases, J lost 4 bases, and 4 bases stayed unmatched. Germline lookup yields CDR1 DFQATT and CDR2 SNEGSKA (reference sequence). There are 13 residues in the CDR3. CDR3 nucleotides: TGCAGTGCTAGACGATACAGGGGCTATGGCTACACCTTC. It translates to CSARRYRGYGYTF.

This sequence joins TRBV5-1 and TRBJ2-7; D uncertain. The CDR3 is 12 residues long. Trimming took off 3 bases at V and 6 bases at J, with 10 bases between the two ends. The germline CDR1 and CDR2 sequences are SGHRS and YFSETQ. The CDR3 DNA reads TGCGCCAGCAGCTCCTGGAATCGCGAGCAGTACTTC. Amino acids: CASSSWNREQYF.

The chain couples TRBV12-3 or TRBV12-4 to TRBJ2-2; TRBD1 agrees at 9 bases. Trimming removed 4 bases from V and 4 bases from J; junction bases left unmatched: 7. There are 16 residues in the CDR3. CDR3 region: CASSSPDRGVTGELFF. The CDR3, as DNA: TGTGCCAGCAGTTCCCCGGACAGGGGAGTCACCGGGGAGCTGTTTTTT.

This chain uses TRBV5-1 with TRBJ2-5; possibly TRBD2 for D (6 bases). V gave up 6 bases and J gave up 5 bases, with 20 bases separating them. The CDR3 runs 15 residues. CDR1 is SGHRS, CDR2 YFSETQ, per germline. The CDR3 reads CASTRGGADFETQYF. The DNA for the CDR3 is TGCGCCAGCACTAGGGGAGGAGCGGACTTTGAGACCCAGTACTTC.

This rearrangement joins TRBV20-1 to TRBJ2-2, with D maybe TRBD2 (5 bases). The length of the CDR3 is 15 residues. The V gene lost 6 bases and the J gene lost 0 bases, with 14 bases spanning the gap. The germline V gene has CDR1 DFQATT and CDR2 SNEGSKA (reference sequence). CDR3 in amino acids: CSAEGRTANTGELFF. The CDR3 DNA reads TGCAGTGCAGAGGGCCGGACCGCGAACACCGGGGAGCTGTTTTTT.

There are a few counts of this clonotype. V usage is TRBV9 and J usage is TRBJ2-7, with D tentatively TRBD2 (6 bases). The CDR3 contains 16 residues. V was cut by 3 bases and J by 3 bases, with 19 bases left in between. Germline V gives CDR1 SGDLS, CDR2 YYNGEE. For the CDR3, the DNA is TGTGCCAGCAGCGATAAGGGGACGGGGGAGTACTACGAGCAGTACTTC. It specifies CASSDKGTGEYYEQYF.

The chain carries TRBV7-9 and TRBJ2-1; D not certain. Trimming left V 4 bases short and J 4 bases short, with 14 bases between. The CDR3 length is 15 residues. Looked up from germline, CDR1 is SEHNR and CDR2 is FQNEAQ (reference sequence). The chain's CDR3 is CASSSQSYRYNEQFF. As DNA, the CDR3 is TGTGCCAGCAGCTCTCAATCGTACCGGTACAATGAGCAGTTCTTC.

V gene TRBV7-9 combines with J gene TRBJ1-3; D unresolved. V shed 5 bases and J shed 4 bases, with 12 bases lying between them. The CDR3 runs to 14 residues. Germline V gene data show CDR1 as SEHNR and CDR2 as FQNEAQ (reference sequence). In DNA form, the CDR3 reads TGTGCCAGCAGCGATGGCCAAGTCGGAAACACCATATATTTT. As protein: CASSDGQVGNTIYF.